The source of this T cell receptor beta chain is a study of shared clonotypes between healthy human individuals. Study information: There were three CD4 naive, three CD4 memory, two CD8 naive and one CD8 memory plates per donor. Regarding the study as a whole: It was the non-shared clonotypes that had lower generation probabilities than clonotypes shared by all four donors. Naive subsets usually exceeded memory subsets in estimated richness.

To note about this clone: The antigen is not known.

TCRdb keeps only in-frame clones here, not all; method: immunoSEQ multiplex PCR. The sample includes about 2.3 million clones, roughly 93% of them seen just once. Germline CDR1 and CDR2: SGHVS and FQNEAQ. Unmatched junction bases numbered 6, after V lost 0 bases and J lost 5 bases. This CDR3 is built from 15 residues. The chain is built from TRBV7-8 and TRBJ2-5; 7 bases fit TRBD2. The clonotype was recovered from a man aged 18 to 29 in good health. Some clones in this sample may be carry-over from other donors' samples. Specimen: naive CD4+ T cells from PBMCs. Documented subset: CD45RA+ positively selected. The CDR3 here is CASSLAERGWETQYF. The CDR3 nucleotides are TGTGCCAGCAGCTTAGCGGAGCGGGGATGGGAGACCCAGTACTTC.